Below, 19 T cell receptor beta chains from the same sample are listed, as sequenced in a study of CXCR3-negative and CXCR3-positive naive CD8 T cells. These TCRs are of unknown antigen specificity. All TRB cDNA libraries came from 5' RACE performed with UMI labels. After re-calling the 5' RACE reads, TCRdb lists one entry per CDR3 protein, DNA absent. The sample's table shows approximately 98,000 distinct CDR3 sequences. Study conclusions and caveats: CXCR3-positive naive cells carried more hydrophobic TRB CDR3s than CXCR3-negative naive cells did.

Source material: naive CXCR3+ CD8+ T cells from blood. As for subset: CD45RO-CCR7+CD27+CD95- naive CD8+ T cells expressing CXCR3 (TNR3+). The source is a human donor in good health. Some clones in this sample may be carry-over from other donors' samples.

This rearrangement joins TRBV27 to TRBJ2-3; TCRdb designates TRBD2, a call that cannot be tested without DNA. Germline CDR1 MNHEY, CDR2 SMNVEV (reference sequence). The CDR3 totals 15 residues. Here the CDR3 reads CASNSLAGGPNTQYF.

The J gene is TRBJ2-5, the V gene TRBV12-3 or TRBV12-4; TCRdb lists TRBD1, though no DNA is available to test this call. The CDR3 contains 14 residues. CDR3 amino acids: CASSLVQGGETQYF.

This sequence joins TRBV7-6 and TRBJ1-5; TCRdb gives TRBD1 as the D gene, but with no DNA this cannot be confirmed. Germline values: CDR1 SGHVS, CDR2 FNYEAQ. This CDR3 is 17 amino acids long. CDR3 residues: CASSYTRGGAGNQPQHF.

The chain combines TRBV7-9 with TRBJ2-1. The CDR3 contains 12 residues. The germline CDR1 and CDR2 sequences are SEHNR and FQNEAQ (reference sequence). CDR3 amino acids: CASSSLRNEQFF.

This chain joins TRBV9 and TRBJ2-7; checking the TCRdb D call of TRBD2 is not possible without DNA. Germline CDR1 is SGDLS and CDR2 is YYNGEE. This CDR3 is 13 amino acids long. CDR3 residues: CASNAGGHDEQYF.

CDR3 loop: CASSYSGAYNEQFF. This sequence joins TRBV6-2 or TRBV6-3 and TRBJ2-1. Germline CDR1 reads MNHEY; CDR2 reads SVGEGT. The CDR3 runs 14 residues.

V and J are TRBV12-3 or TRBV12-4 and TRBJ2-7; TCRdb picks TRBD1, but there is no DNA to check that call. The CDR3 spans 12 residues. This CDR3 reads CASSTGSYEQYF.

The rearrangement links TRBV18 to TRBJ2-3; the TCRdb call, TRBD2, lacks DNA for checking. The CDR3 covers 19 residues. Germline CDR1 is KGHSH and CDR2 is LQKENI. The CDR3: CASSPMTSGGEFSTDTQYF.

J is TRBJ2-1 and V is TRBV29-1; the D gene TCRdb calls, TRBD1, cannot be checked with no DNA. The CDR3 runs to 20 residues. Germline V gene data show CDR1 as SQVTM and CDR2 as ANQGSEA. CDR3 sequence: CSVEGIRKKEQGTAYNEQFF.

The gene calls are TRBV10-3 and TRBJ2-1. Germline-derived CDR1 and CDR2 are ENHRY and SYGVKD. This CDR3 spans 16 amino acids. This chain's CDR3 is CAISESGLTTYNEQFF.

The CDR3 loop is CSVEDPGTTYEQYF. The chain uses TRBV29-1 and TRBJ2-7; with no DNA, the TCRdb D assignment of TRBD1 cannot be verified. The germline V gene has CDR1 SQVTM and CDR2 ANQGSEA. This CDR3 spans 14 amino acids.

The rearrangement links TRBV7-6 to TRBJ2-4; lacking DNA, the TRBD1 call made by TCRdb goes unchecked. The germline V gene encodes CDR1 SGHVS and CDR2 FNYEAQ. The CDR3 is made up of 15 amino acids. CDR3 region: CASSLPGQGASIQYF. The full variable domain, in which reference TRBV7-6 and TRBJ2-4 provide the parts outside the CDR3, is GAGVSQSPRYKVTKRGQDVALRCDPISGHVSLYWYRQALGQGPEFLTYFNYEAQQDKSGLPNDRFSAERPEGSISTLTIQRTEQRDSAMYRCASSLPGQGASIQYFGAGTRLSVL.

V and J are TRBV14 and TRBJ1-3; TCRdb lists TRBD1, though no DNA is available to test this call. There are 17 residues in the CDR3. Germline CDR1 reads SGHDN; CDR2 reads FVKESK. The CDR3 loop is CASSQTGTGESGNTIYF.

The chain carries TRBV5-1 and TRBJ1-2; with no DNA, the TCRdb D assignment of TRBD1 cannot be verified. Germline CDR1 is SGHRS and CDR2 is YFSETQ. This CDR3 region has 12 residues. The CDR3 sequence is CASSGGGPNYTF. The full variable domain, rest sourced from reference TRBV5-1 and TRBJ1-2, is KAGVTQTPRYLIKTRGQQVTLSCSPISGHRSVSWYQQTPGQGLQFLFEYFSETQRNKGNFPGRFSGRQFSNSRSEMNVSTLELGDSALYLCASSGGGPNYTFGSGTRLTVV.

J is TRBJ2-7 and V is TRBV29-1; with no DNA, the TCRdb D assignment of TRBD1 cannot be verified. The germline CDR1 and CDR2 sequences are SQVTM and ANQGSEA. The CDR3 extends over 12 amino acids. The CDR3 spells CSVAIRGAEQYF.

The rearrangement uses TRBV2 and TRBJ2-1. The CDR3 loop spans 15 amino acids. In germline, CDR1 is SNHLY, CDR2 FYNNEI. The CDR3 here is CASSARTSSYNEQFF. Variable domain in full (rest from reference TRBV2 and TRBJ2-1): EPEVTQTPSHQVTQMGQEVILRCVPISNHLYFYWYRQILGQKVEFLVSFYNNEISEKSEIFDDQFSVERPDGSNFTLKIRSTKLEDSAMYFCASSARTSSYNEQFFGPGTRLTVL.

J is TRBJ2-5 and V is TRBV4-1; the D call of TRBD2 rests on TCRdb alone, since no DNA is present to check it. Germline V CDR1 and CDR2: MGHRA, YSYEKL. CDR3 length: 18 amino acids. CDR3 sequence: CASSQTWASGGTTETQYF.

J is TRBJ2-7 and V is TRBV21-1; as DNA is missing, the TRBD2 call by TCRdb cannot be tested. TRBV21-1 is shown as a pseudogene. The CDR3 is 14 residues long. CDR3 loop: CASSSNGGAGEQYF.

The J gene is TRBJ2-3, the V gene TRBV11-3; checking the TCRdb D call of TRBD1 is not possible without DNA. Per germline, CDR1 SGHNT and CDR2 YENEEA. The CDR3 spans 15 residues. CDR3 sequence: CASSLPKGVGDTQYF.